This T cell receptor (beta chain) was identified during a study of long-term antiretroviral therapy in people with HIV. Study-wide results and limits: There were no data on ART adherence, viral resistance or therapy changes, a gap that limits inferences about post-ART repertoire changes. Control repertoires displayed wider CDR3 length ranges than the HIV repertoires. Transplant donor controls retained higher diversity, though diversity increased after ART.

Germline CDR1 is SGHNT and CDR2 is YYREEE (reference sequence). Trimming took off 1 base at V and 7 bases at J, with 14 bases between the two ends. The CDR3 is 14 residues long. A word on this clone: The target antigen is unknown.

Run at survey level, the immunoSEQ assay was version v3.0. Method: immunoSEQ multiplex PCR; TCRdb's copy keeps in-frame clones and lacks some. The sample shows about 16,000 clones, 78% of them seen only once. No fewer than two post-ART and no fewer than one pre-ART PBMC samples existed for each donor. This sequence joins TRBV5-4 and TRBJ1-2; weak D call: TRBD1 (5 bases). The source was unsorted PBMCs, collected about 3.2 years after starting antiretroviral therapy. The sequence derives from a woman aged 40 to 49 with HIV. The CDR3 DNA is TGTGCCAGCAGCTTGTCCGACAGAGCTAGTGGCTACACCTTC. Encoded protein: CASSLSDRASGYTF.